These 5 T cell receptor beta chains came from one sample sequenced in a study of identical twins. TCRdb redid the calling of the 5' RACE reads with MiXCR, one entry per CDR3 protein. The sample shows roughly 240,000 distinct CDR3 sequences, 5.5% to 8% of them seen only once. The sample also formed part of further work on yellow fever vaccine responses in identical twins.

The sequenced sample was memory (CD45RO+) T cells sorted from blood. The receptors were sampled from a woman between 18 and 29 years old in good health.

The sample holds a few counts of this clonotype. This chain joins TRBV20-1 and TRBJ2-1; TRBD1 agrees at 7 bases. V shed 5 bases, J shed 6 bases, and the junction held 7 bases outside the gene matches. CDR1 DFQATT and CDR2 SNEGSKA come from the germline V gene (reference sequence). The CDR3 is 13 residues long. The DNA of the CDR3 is TGCAGTGCTGACCTACAGGGGAGCAATGAGCAGTTCTTC. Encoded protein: CSADLQGSNEQFF.

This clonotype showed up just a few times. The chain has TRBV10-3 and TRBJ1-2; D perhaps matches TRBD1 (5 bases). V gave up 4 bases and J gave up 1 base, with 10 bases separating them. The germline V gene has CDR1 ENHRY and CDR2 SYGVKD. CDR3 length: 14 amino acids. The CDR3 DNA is TGTGCCATCAGTGGGGAGACAGTTAACTATGGCTACACCTTC. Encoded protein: CAISGETVNYGYTF.

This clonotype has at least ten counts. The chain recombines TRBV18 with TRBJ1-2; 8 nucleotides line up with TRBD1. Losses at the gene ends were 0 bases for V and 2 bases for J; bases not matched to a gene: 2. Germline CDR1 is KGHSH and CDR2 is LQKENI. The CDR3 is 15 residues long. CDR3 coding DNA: TGTGCCAGCTCACCACCGGACAGGGTCAACTATGGCTACACCTTC. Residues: CASSPPDRVNYGYTF.

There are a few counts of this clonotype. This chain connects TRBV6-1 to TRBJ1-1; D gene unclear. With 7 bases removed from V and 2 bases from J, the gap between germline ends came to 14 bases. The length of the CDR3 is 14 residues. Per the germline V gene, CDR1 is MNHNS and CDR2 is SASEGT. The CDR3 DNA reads TGTGCCAGCAAACCACCCGGCTTTAACACTGAAGCTTTCTTT. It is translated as CASKPPGFNTEAFF.

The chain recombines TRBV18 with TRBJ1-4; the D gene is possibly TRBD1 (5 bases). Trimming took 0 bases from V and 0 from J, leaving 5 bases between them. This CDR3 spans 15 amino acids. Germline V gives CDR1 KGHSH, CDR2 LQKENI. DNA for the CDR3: TGTGCCAGCTCACCACCGGGGGCAACTAATGAAAAACTGTTTTTT. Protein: CASSPPGATNEKLFF.